These 9 T cell receptor beta chains share one sample of origin, sequenced in a study of T cells after yellow fever vaccination. TCRdb used MiXCR to reprocess the 5' RACE reads, holding one entry per CDR3 protein. The sample consists of over 250,000 distinct CDR3 sequences, roughly 4.3% of them appearing once. The sample was PBMCs, taken 5 days after the yellow fever booster vaccination. These receptors came from a man aged 18 to 30 who received the YFV17D yellow fever vaccine.

This chain connects TRBV20-1 to TRBJ2-1, with D possibly being TRBD2 (7 bases). Germline lookup yields CDR1 DFQATT and CDR2 SNEGSKA (reference sequence). Trimming shortened V by 4 bases and J by 3 bases, and 16 bases separated the two germline ends. The CDR3 consists of 15 residues. As DNA, the CDR3 is TGCAGTGCTAAATCGATCGGGGGGCGCTACAATGAGCAGTTCTTC. It encodes CSAKSIGGRYNEQFF.

This clonotype occurred a few times. This sequence joins TRBV19 and TRBJ2-1; TRBD2 might be the D (7 bases). Germline assignment: CDR1 LNHDA and CDR2 SQIVND (reference sequence). V gave up 9 bases and J gave up 8 bases, with 29 bases separating them. This CDR3 is built from 17 residues. This CDR3 reads CASGQGWGGRSIHEQFF. For the CDR3, the DNA is TGTGCCAGCGGTCAAGGGTGGGGGGGCCGCTCGATACATGAGCAGTTCTTC.

This clonotype was picked up a small number of times. The chain couples TRBV5-1 to TRBJ2-1; 9 bases are shared with TRBD2. Germline CDR1 is SGHRS and CDR2 is YFSETQ. V dropped 4 bases and J dropped 0; count of bases not matched to a gene: 5. CDR3 length: 16 amino acids. CDR3 residues: CASSGSSGSSYNEQFF. CDR3 bases: TGCGCCAGCAGCGGCAGTAGCGGGAGCTCCTACAATGAGCAGTTCTTC.

This clonotype was detected a few times. The chain uses TRBV4-2 and TRBJ1-4; 7 nucleotides align to TRBD1. Losses at the gene ends were 0 bases for V and 7 bases for J; bases not matched to a gene: 5. CDR1 LGHNA and CDR2 YNFKEQ come from the germline V gene. The CDR3 sequence is 15 residues long. The chain's CDR3 is CASSQENRGSEKLFF. The CDR3 DNA reads TGTGCCAGCAGCCAAGAGAACAGGGGAAGTGAAAAACTGTTTTTT.

This clonotype came up many times. The chain links TRBV5-1 to TRBJ2-1, with D possibly being TRBD1 or TRBD2 (5 bases each). CDR3 length equals 16 residues. Germline CDR1 SGHRS, CDR2 YFSETQ. Deletions cut 4 bases from V and 5 bases from J, with 19 bases between. CDR3 nucleotide sequence: TGCGCCAGCAGCCCGGGGCTAGCCCCCGACGACAATGAGCAGTTCTTC. It codes for CASSPGLAPDDNEQFF.

This clonotype was found a few times. The V and J genes are TRBV11-2 and TRBJ2-7; the match to TRBD1 covers 7 bases. The CDR3 sequence is 12 residues long. The V segment lost 4 bases and the J segment 6 bases; nucleotides outside the gene matches: 3. Germline CDR1 SGHAT, CDR2 FQNNGV. CDR3 DNA: TGTGCCAGCAGCTCCGACAGGGTCGAGCAGTACGTC. It encodes CASSSDRVEQYV.

This clonotype was picked up a small number of times. This chain uses TRBV3-1 with TRBJ2-7; no reliable D call. The CDR3 has 14 amino acids. Germline loops: CDR1 LGHDT, CDR2 YNNKEL (reference sequence). The germline V and J ends were trimmed by 4 bases and 7 bases, with 17 bases remaining between them. The CDR3 nucleotides are TGTGCCAGCAGCCCCCTACGGGCAACTACGGAGCAGTACTTC. Its protein is CASSPLRATTEQYF.

This clonotype appeared a few times. The junction departs from the called germline gene at one end, perhaps through a read error. This chain connects TRBV7-7 to TRBJ2-5; tentatively, D is TRBD2 (7 bases). The CDR3 has 15 amino acids. Germline V gives CDR1 SSHAT, CDR2 FNYEAQ (reference sequence). CDR3 coding DNA: TGTGCTAGCAGCTTAGATGGGGGGGGCCTGGAGACCCAGTACTTC. Translating gives CASSLDGGGLETQYF.

V gene TRBV20-1 combines with J gene TRBJ2-1, with no clear D. V lost 0 bases to trimming and J lost 3 bases, with 9 bases between them. Germline V gives CDR1 DFQATT, CDR2 SNEGSKA (reference sequence). CDR3 length equals 14 residues. The CDR3 nucleotides are TGCAGTGCTAGAGACGGGTACGGCTACAATGAGCAGTTCTTC. Translating gives CSARDGYGYNEQFF.